The text below deals with one TCR beta chain. This clone's antigen is unknown. Base quality data are lacking; no much larger clone is found one base away. One collaborating source in Seattle enrolled patients during active infection and followed them longitudinally through the course of disease. Each collaborating institution followed its own protocols to collect whole blood in K2EDTA tubes. For TCRbeta analysis, collaborators shipped samples in one of three forms: frozen whole blood, isolated PBMCs, or DNA extracted from either of those sample types. The immunoSEQ Assay, a bias-controlled multiplex PCR, was used to amplify TCRbeta CDR3 regions from genomic DNA. On the study's bioinformatics: The number of nucleated cells in each sample was estimated from the amplification of reference gene primers within the assay. To quantify the absolute abundance of each unique TCRbeta CDR3 rearrangement, sequence reads were collapsed and filtered. Productive Simpson clonality was computed per sample as the square root of Simpson's diversity index over productive rearrangements. Here the immuneACCESS table is served through TCRdb, limited to in-frame sequences with V and J called. Missing clones are a known gap in these copies; in checked studies unresolved V genes cover under half, and the rest lacks a known reason. V, J and clone size are those of that table, while D and trimming were read from the DNA. Present in this sample are more than 300,000 clones, about 91% of which were seen just once. The top ten clones comprise 1.5% to 2% of the sample.

The data were taken from a study of blood T cell repertoires in COVID-19 (dated by TCRdb to about 2020). A note on the overall study: Collaborator samples came from the United States, Italy and Spain and covered acute and convalescent phases of COVID-19. The material from the prospective study consisted of cDNA or gDNA derived from T cells, B-cell-depleted T cells, or PBMCs. Deeply sampled blood TCRbeta repertoires from subjects exposed to, actively infected with, or recovered from COVID-19 were included in the dataset. The repertoires were released in a freely available public database meant as a resource for research on the immune response to SARS-CoV-2. The samples were drawn from the first 160 participants of the ongoing ImmuneRACE study and from 1,254 subjects provided by 6 global collaborators. Nearly every sample came with metadata listing a de-identified subject ID, COVID-19 status, age in years and sex. Where available, HLA class I and class II types were taken from metadata supplied by the sample provider and were not determined by assay-based typing. Overall results and qualifications from the work: The quantity of clinical and demographic metadata differed by source and by participant and was supplied without curation.

The junction shows trimming of 6 bases on V and 5 bases on J, and the gene matches do not reach 4 bases of it. Reading from cysteine to phenylalanine, the CDR3 counts 13 amino acids. The CDR3 DNA has 39 bases and is translated from base 1. The receptor's source is a woman in her twenties or thirties with COVID-19, enrolled during active disease. The specimen sequenced was peripheral blood. The chain is assembled from TRBV12-3 or TRBV12-4 and TRBJ2-5; 9 nucleotides in the junction match TRBD1. The CDR3: CASRSTGGETQYF. At the DNA level, the sequence is TGTGCCAGCAGATCGACAGGGGGGGAGACCCAGTACTTC.